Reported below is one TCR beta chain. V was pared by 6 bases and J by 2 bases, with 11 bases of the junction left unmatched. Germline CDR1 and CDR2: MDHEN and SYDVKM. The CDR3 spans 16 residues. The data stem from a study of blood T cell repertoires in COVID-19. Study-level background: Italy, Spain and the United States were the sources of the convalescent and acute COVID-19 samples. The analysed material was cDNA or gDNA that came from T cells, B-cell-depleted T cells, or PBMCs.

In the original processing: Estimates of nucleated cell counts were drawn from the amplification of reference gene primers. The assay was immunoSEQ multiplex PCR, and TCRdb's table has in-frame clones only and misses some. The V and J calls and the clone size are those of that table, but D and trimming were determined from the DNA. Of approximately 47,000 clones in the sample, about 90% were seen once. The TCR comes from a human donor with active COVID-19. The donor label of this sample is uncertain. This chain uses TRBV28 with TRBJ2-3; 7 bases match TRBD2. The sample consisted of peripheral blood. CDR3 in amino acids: CASSRRLSGDTDTQYF. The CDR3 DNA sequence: TGTGCCAGCAGCCGACGTCTCAGCGGGGACACAGATACGCAGTATTTT.